These T cell receptor beta chains were read from a single sample in a study of CD8+ T cells in alopecia areata. The assay was immunoSEQ multiplex PCR, and TCRdb's table has in-frame clones only and misses some. The table includes about 190,000 clones, 50% to 70% detected once. Source: CD4+ T cells sorted from blood, taken between weeks 49 and 50, from a patient treated with tofacitinib. These receptors were taken from a human donor with alopecia areata. Both conserved end residues are part of each CDR3. The order of the fields is J gene, clone size, V gene, D gene, CDR3 protein, CDR3 DNA. The D gene is left open where the match is weak. The listing skips clone size in some rows; elsewhere it reads once, few, many or a size class.

TRBJ2-2,once,TRBV7-2,-,CASGPRNTGELFF,TGTGCCAGCGGACCCCGAAACACCGGGGAGCTGTTTTTT
TRBJ2-7,-,TRBV7-2,-,CASSLLGRVDEQYF,TGTGCCAGCAGCTTATTGGGCAGGGTGGACGAGCAGTACTTC
TRBJ2-1,-,TRBV29-1,-,CSVRGRGWGEQFF,TGCAGCGTTAGAGGCAGGGGATGGGGTGAGCAGTTCTTC
TRBJ1-1,-,TRBV5-1,-,CASSLAQGRSRNTEAFF,TGCGCCAGCAGCTTGGCCCAGGGCCGTTCGAGGAACACTGAAGCTTTCTTT
TRBJ1-5,-,TRBV27,TRBD1,CASSPSPSGGQPQHF,TGTGCCAGCAGTCCCTCCCCGTCAGGGGGGCAGCCCCAGCATTTT
TRBJ1-1,-,TRBV11-2,TRBD1,CASKTRRQGNTEAFF,TGTGCCAGCAAGACCCGGAGACAGGGGAACACTGAAGCTTTCTTT
TRBJ1-1,-,TRBV30,-,CAWSYTGGTEAFF,TGTGCCTGGAGTTATACAGGAGGCACTGAAGCTTTCTTT
TRBJ1-2,-,TRBV9,-,CASSVDPGHSTNYGYTF,TGTGCCAGCAGCGTTGACCCGGGACACTCAACAAACTATGGCTACACCTTC
TRBJ2-1,-,TRBV15,-,CATSRGAYEQFF,TGTGCCACCAGCAGGGGGGCCTATGAGCAGTTCTTC
TRBJ1-4,-,TRBV6-1,TRBD1,CASNPGQGGEKLFF,TGTGCCTCAAACCCGGGACAGGGAGGCGAAAAACTGTTTTTT
TRBJ2-7,-,TRBV9,TRBD2,CASSTGTSGSYEQYF,TGTGCCAGCAGCACAGGGACTAGCGGATCCTACGAGCAGTACTTC
TRBJ2-5,-,TRBV14,TRBD2,CASSQGLGRETQYF,TGTGCCAGCAGCCAGGGACTAGGCCGAGAGACCCAGTACTTC
TRBJ2-1,-,TRBV30,-,CAWTPIIQGSAQFF,TGTGCCTGGACCCCCATCATCCAGGGTAGTGCGCAGTTCTTC
TRBJ1-6,-,TRBV6-5,-,CASSYSGIWNSPLHF,TGTGCCAGCAGTTACTCGGGGATTTGGAATTCACCCCTCCACTTT
TRBJ1-2,-,TRBV29-1,TRBD1,CSAQNPTGSPYGYTF,TGCAGCGCCCAAAACCCGACAGGGTCTCCCTATGGCTACACCTTC
TRBJ2-6,-,TRBV30,-,CAWRDSGANVLTF,TGTGCCTGGAGAGACTCTGGGGCCAACGTCCTGACTTTC
TRBJ2-5,-,TRBV5-1,-,CASSLESLRETQYF,TGCGCCAGCAGCTTGGAGAGCCTCCGGGAGACCCAGTACTTC
TRBJ1-6,-,TRBV30,-,CAWSSGGIGRSPLHF,TGTGCCTGGAGTTCTGGAGGGATAGGTCGCTCACCCCTCCACTTT
TRBJ1-6,-,TRBV27,-,CASSLVRDSPLHF,TGTGCCAGCAGTTTAGTTCGAGATTCACCCCTCCACTTT
TRBJ1-6,-,TRBV30,TRBD1,CAWSTGQGLNSPLHF,TGTGCCTGGAGTACCGGACAGGGACTCAATTCACCCCTCCACTTT
TRBJ1-1,-,TRBV7-2,TRBD1,CASSLIGTDMKAFF,TGTGCCAGCAGCCTGATTGGGACAGATATGAAAGCTTTCTTT
TRBJ1-4,-,TRBV25-1,-,CASSAWGTGDEKLFF,TGTGCCAGCAGTGCCTGGGGAACAGGCGATGAAAAACTGTTTTTT
TRBJ2-6,-,TRBV29-1,TRBD1,CSVRDRGSGANVLTF,TGCAGCGTCAGGGACAGGGGCTCTGGGGCCAACGTCCTGACTTTC
TRBJ1-1,-,TRBV7-2,-,CASSLFGPSNTEAFF,TGTGCCAGCAGCTTATTTGGACCCTCGAACACTGAAGCTTTCTTT
TRBJ2-2,-,TRBV18,-,CASTEAGANTGELFF,TGTGCCAGCACAGAGGCAGGGGCCAACACCGGGGAGCTGTTTTTT
TRBJ1-1,-,TRBV6-5,-,CASSYGGLGPNTEAFF,TGTGCCAGCAGTTACGGAGGGTTGGGCCCAAACACTGAAGCTTTCTTT
TRBJ2-1,once,TRBV5-5,TRBD2,CASSPSRTSGTYNEQFF,TGTGCCAGCAGCCCGTCCAGGACTAGCGGAACCTACAATGAGCAGTTCTTC
TRBJ2-1,-,TRBV7-2,-,CATQRPTTYNEQFF,TGTGCCACCCAGCGCCCCACTACCTACAATGAGCAGTTCTTC
TRBJ2-5,-,TRBV5-8,-,CASSRGSGIPETQYF,TGTGCCAGCAGCAGGGGATCCGGGATCCCCGAGACCCAGTACTTC
TRBJ2-3,-,TRBV29-1,-,CSVKLALTDTQYF,TGCAGCGTCAAACTAGCCCTCACAGATACGCAGTATTTT
TRBJ1-4,-,TRBV30,-,CAWDAGLGEKLFF,TGTGCCTGGGACGCCGGGCTAGGCGAAAAACTGTTTTTT
TRBJ2-4,few,TRBV28,-,CASSTGEAKNIQYF,TGTGCCAGCAGTACGGGTGAGGCCAAAAACATTCAGTACTTC
TRBJ1-2,-,TRBV7-2,-,CASSSADGLLGYTF,TGTGCCAGCAGCTCAGCCGACGGACTGTTAGGCTACACCTTC
TRBJ2-4,-,TRBV20-1,-,CSAIGGNIQYF,TGCAGTGCTATCGGAGGGAACATTCAGTACTTC
TRBJ2-6,-,TRBV18,TRBD2,CASSPQGTSAGANVLTF,TGTGCCAGCTCACCACAGGGGACTAGCGCTGGGGCCAACGTCCTGACTTTC
TRBJ2-2,few,TRBV6-1,-,CASSVGSSTGELFF,TGTGCCAGCAGTGTAGGGAGTTCCACCGGGGAGCTGTTTTTT
TRBJ2-3,-,TRBV10-3,TRBD1,CAIMGQGTDTQYF,TGTGCCATCATGGGACAGGGCACAGATACGCAGTATTTT
TRBJ1-1,once,TRBV29-1,-,CSVGRDTEAFF,TGCAGCGTTGGGAGGGACACTGAAGCTTTCTTT
TRBJ1-5,few,TRBV23-1,-,CASSQRTSPQHF,TGCGCCAGCAGTCAGAGGACTTCGCCCCAGCATTTT
TRBJ1-2,-,TRBV6-4,-,CASSAFEGSNYGYTF,TGTGCCAGCAGCGCCTTTGAGGGGTCTAACTATGGCTACACCTTC